This T cell receptor (beta chain) appears in the sequencing data of a study of T cell responses to AZD1222 COVID-19 vaccine. As concerns this clone: One junction end does not reproduce the germline sequence, and a read error may be involved.

Germline V lookup: CDR1 SGHRS, CDR2 YFSETQ. The CDR3 loop spans 14 amino acids. TCRdb's table, derived via immunoSEQ multiplex PCR, lists solely in-frame clones and lacks some. The data contain some 120,000 clones, approximately 88% of them seen just once; the ten biggest clones take up under 5%. Sequences were derived from peripheral blood, sampled on day 0 of AZD1222 vaccination. The chain carries TRBV5-1 and TRBJ2-7; TRBD1 might be the D (6 bases). The TCR sequence derives from an adult in good health. In nucleotides, the CDR3 is TGCGCCAGCAGCTCTAGGACAGAGACTTACGTGCAGTACTTC. This translates into CASSSRTETYVQYF.